This T cell receptor (beta chain) was recorded in a study of chemoradiotherapy in HPV16-positive cancers. The study, taken as a whole, reports: Functional assays defining HPV-specific T cells used only a couple of HPV16-positive patients. Candidate HPV-specific clones and E7-related TCR motifs grew in tumor during treatment.

This clone occurred a few times. Its target is unknown. The CDR3 extends over 13 amino acids. Between the trimmed V and J ends, which lost 3 bases and 5 bases, there was a span of 11 bases. The germline V gene has CDR1 MNHNY and CDR2 SVGAGI (reference sequence). Assay used: immunoSEQ multiplex PCR; TCRdb lists only in-frame clones, some missing. The sample holds just under 8,000 clones; about 67% are singletons and the top ten take roughly 31%. The rearrangement joins TRBV6-6 to TRBJ2-7, with D perhaps matching TRBD2 (5 bases). This receptor was identified in a human donor with HPV-associated anogenital cancer. The specimen was collected from a patient who underwent chemoradiotherapy. CDR3 nucleotide sequence: TGTGCCAGCAGTTATCGGGAAATAAACGAGCAGTACGTC. Its protein is CASSYREINEQYV.